This record concerns one T cell receptor beta chain sequence. The CDR3 is 15 amino acids. The V gene end was trimmed by 0 bases and the J gene end by 3 bases; junction bases not matched to a gene: 5. The V gene's germline CDR1 is SGDLS and CDR2 YYNGEE. Method: immunoSEQ multiplex PCR; TCRdb's copy keeps in-frame clones and lacks some. The sample has some 150,000 clones, 94% seen once. The data were obtained in a study of control samples from healthy donors and cancer patients. Sample: blood. The receptor was derived from a man in his forties in good health. The rearrangement joins TRBV9 to TRBJ2-7, with 8 bases identical to TRBD1. The DNA of the CDR3 is TGTGCCAGCAGCGTAGGGACAGGGTCTCACTACGAGCAGTACTTC. Translated: CASSVGTGSHYEQYF.